A selection of T cell receptor beta chains follows, all from one sample in a study of T cells in Graves' hyperthyroidism and ophthalmopathy. Via MiXCR, TCRdb re-called the multiplex PCR reads, giving one row per CDR3 protein. Altogether some 300,000 distinct CDR3 sequences are present, about an eighth being singletons, with the ten largest covering roughly 8%. Sequencing was done on a sample of blood. The receptors derive from a woman aged 25-40 years with Graves' hyperthyroidism that later progressed to Graves' ophthalmopathy. Each CDR3 is given with its conserved first and last residue. D genes are given only for firm matches. Some rows have no size entry. The others give once, few or many, or a class for an expanded clone.

v_gene	d_gene	j_gene	abundance	CDR3nt	CDR3aa
TRBV30	TRBD1	TRBJ2-5	.	TGTGCCTGGGCGGGGACAGGGGGTTGGGAGACCCAGTACTTC	CAWAGTGGWETQYF
TRBV4-2	TRBD1	TRBJ2-7	.	TGTGCCAGCAGCCAAGACAGGGGGACCTACGAGCAGTACTTC	CASSQDRGTYEQYF
TRBV28	TRBD2	TRBJ2-7	many	TGTGCCAGCAGGGATGCGGGGGGCTATTTCCACGAGCAGTACTTC	CASRDAGGYFHEQYF
TRBV12-3/TRBV12-4	.	TRBJ2-3	many	TGTGCCAGCAGGATCGGGACCCGCACAGATACGCAGTATTTT	CASRIGTRTDTQYF
TRBV5-1	.	TRBJ2-2	many	TGCGCCAGCAGCTTGGAAGGGAGAGGGTGGAGCAACACCGGGGAGCTGTTTTTT	CASSLEGRGWSNTGELFF
TRBV12-3/TRBV12-4	.	TRBJ1-5	.	TGTGCCAGCAGTTCCTATACCTCGGGGGGTTTTAATCAGCCCCAGCATTTT	CASSSYTSGGFNQPQHF
TRBV29-1	.	TRBJ2-1	many	TGCAGCGTTGAAGGTTCCGTAACGTGGACCTACAATGAGCAGTTCTTC	CSVEGSVTWTYNEQFF
TRBV12-3/TRBV12-4	.	TRBJ1-6	many	TGTGCCAGCAGTTTAGTTGTGAATTCACCCCTCCACTTT	CASSLVVNSPLHF
TRBV13	TRBD2	TRBJ2-1	many	TGTGCCAGCAGCAGGAGCGGGAGGGCCGGAGAGCAGTTCTTC	CASSRSGRAGEQFF
TRBV20-1	.	TRBJ2-7	many	TGCAGTGCCTGGGGGCGCTCCTACGAGCAGTACTTC	CSAWGRSYEQYF
TRBV15	.	TRBJ2-7	.	TGTGCCACCAGCATAACCCCCGGGGACGAGCAGTACTTC	CATSITPGDEQYF
TRBV7-2	TRBD1	TRBJ1-2	many	TGTGCCAGCAGCATAGGCACCTGGGACAGGGAGGCCTATGGCTACACCTTC	CASSIGTWDREAYGYTF
TRBV9	TRBD2	TRBJ2-7	few	TGTGCCAGCAGCCTCGGGGCGGGAGACTACGAGCAGTACTTC	CASSLGAGDYEQYF
TRBV6-9	.	TRBJ1-3	.	TGTGCCAGCAGTTCCGGACTTAGCTCTGGAAACACCATATATTTT	CASSSGLSSGNTIYF
TRBV28	TRBD2	TRBJ2-1	many	TGTGCCAGCCGGGCGGGGACTAGCGGGGTAACGTACAATGAGCAGTTCTTC	CASRAGTSGVTYNEQFF
TRBV7-2	TRBD2	TRBJ2-7	many	TGTGCCAGCAGCTTGCTCACCGGGACTAGCGGGAGGAGGGGGTACGAGCAGTACTTC	CASSLLTGTSGRRGYEQYF
TRBV9	TRBD2	TRBJ2-7	.	TGTGCCAGCGGCGTAGGTGGCGGGAGCTCCTACGAGCAGTACTTC	CASGVGGGSSYEQYF
TRBV11-2	.	TRBJ2-7	many	TGTGCCAGCGGCCCTTCTTATGGGAGCTACGAGCAGTACTTC	CASGPSYGSYEQYF
TRBV4-3	.	TRBJ1-1	few	TGCGCCAGCAGCCAAGGAAGGCCCATGAACACTGAGGCTTTCTTT	CASSQGRPMNTEAFF
TRBV6-2/TRBV6-3	TRBD1	TRBJ2-7	once	TGTGCCAGCAGCCCGGGACAGGGGGCTTTAGAGCAGTACTTC	CASSPGQGALEQYF
TRBV7-8	.	TRBJ1-2	many	TGTGCCAGCAGCAACCCGGAGGCCGCAGATAACTATGGCTACACCTTC	CASSNPEAADNYGYTF
TRBV6-2/TRBV6-3	TRBD2	TRBJ2-7	few	TGTGCCAGCAGACCTCGGGGGGGTGAATTCTCCTACGAGCAGTACTTC	CASRPRGGEFSYEQYF
TRBV6-1	TRBD1	TRBJ1-6	.	TGTGCCAGCAGCGCAAGCAGGGGGCTCGGAGTTTCACCCCTCCACTTT	CASSASRGLGVSPLHF
TRBV11-2	.	TRBJ2-3	.	TGTGCCAGCAGCTTAGATCGCGACGCGGGTACGCAGTATTTT	CASSLDRDAGTQYF
TRBV27	.	TRBJ2-1	many	TGTGCCAGCAGTCATCTCCCTCCCGCGGTTAATGAGCAGTTCTTC	CASSHLPPAVNEQFF
TRBV2	.	TRBJ1-4	.	TGTGCCAGCATTTCCCAGACGGGAGTTGAAAAACTGTTTTTT	CASISQTGVEKLFF
TRBV28	.	TRBJ1-4	many	TGTGCCAGCAGTTCAGCAGGGGTTGCAACTAATGAAAAACTGTTTTTT	CASSSAGVATNEKLFF
TRBV12-3/TRBV12-4	TRBD2	TRBJ2-7	many	TGTGCCAGCAGCCCTGGGGCGGGAGGGTTCTACGAGCAGTACTTC	CASSPGAGGFYEQYF
TRBV12-3/TRBV12-4	.	TRBJ1-5	many	TGTGCCAGCGCAGAGATGGAGGGGCTTGGCAATCAGCCCCAGCATTTT	CASAEMEGLGNQPQHF